Below are 32 T cell receptor beta chains sequenced from a single sample in a study of cytomegalovirus exposure and HLA in healthy donors. Generated by immunoSEQ multiplex PCR, the TCRdb table keeps only in-frame clones and is missing some. The table has under 300,000 clones, 80% to 90% seen once. The sample taken for sequencing was PBMCs. These receptors all come from a young woman in good health and CMV-seronegative.

The chain carries TRBV5-1 and TRBJ2-1; unclear D gene. Germline loops: CDR1 SGHRS, CDR2 YFSETQ. Trimming stripped 0 bases from V and 0 bases from J, with 10 bases between. The CDR3 loop spans 16 amino acids. Here the CDR3 DNA reads TGCGCCAGCAGCTTGGCAGGTCTAAGCTCCTACAATGAGCAGTTCTTC. Its protein is CASSLAGLSSYNEQFF.

V usage is TRBV27 and J usage is TRBJ1-5; 8 positions match TRBD1. With V trimmed by 4 bases and J by 2 bases, 10 bases remained unmatched. Germline V lookup: CDR1 MNHEY, CDR2 SMNVEV (reference sequence). CDR3 size: 17 residues. The CDR3 nucleotides are TGTGCCAGCAGTTCCGCCGGACAGGGAGAAGGCAATCAGCCCCAGCATTTT. It yields the protein CASSSAGQGEGNQPQHF.

The chain carries TRBV5-1 and TRBJ2-7, with 8 bases that match TRBD2. The CDR3 totals 16 residues. Looked up from germline, CDR1 is SGHRS and CDR2 is YFSETQ. V trimming: 3 bases; J trimming: 6 bases; junction bases outside the gene matches: 14. Written as DNA, the CDR3 is TGCGCCAGCAGCTCCTTAATAGCGGGACTCTACAGCGAGCAGTACTTC. Translated: CASSSLIAGLYSEQYF.

The rearrangement links TRBV5-1 to TRBJ2-7; D unclear. The CDR3 has 13 amino acids. Trimming stripped 4 bases from V and 6 bases from J, with 14 bases between. CDR1 is SGHRS and CDR2 is YFSETQ in the germline V gene. Written as DNA, the CDR3 is TGCGCCAGCAGCGCCGCAGATCGCGGCGAGCAGTACTTC. The encoded protein is CASSAADRGEQYF.

This sequence joins TRBV5-6 and TRBJ1-5, with 8 positions matching TRBD1. CDR1 SGHDT and CDR2 YYEEEE come from the germline V gene. The CDR3 spans 12 residues. J lost 5 bases, V lost 5 bases, and 0 bases had no gene match. This CDR3 is CASRTGDQPQHF. In DNA, the CDR3 is TGTGCCAGCAGGACAGGGGATCAGCCCCAGCATTTT.

This sequence joins TRBV4-1 and TRBJ2-5, with 12 bases identical to TRBD2. The CDR3 contains 19 residues. Germline trimming cut 0 bases from V and 2 bases from J; bases unmatched to any gene: 10. Germline CDR1 and CDR2: MGHRA and YSYEKL. CDR3 nucleotide sequence: TGCGCCAGCAGCCAAGAAGTTAGCCTAGCGGGAGGGCGTCAAGAGACCCAGTACTTC. This encodes CASSQEVSLAGGRQETQYF.

The chain links TRBV6-6 to TRBJ1-5, with D unresolved. Germline CDR1 and CDR2: MNHNY and SVGAGI (reference sequence). Trimming took off 2 bases at V and 2 bases at J, with 7 bases between the two ends. The length of the CDR3 is 14 residues. In DNA, the CDR3 is TGTGCCAGCAGTTACGTCGGGGGCAATCAGCCCCAGCATTTT. Its translation: CASSYVGGNQPQHF.

This chain links TRBV2 with TRBJ1-2, with D possibly TRBD1 on 5 matching bases. V was clipped by 5 bases and J by 4 bases, with 11 bases between them. CDR1 is SNHLY, CDR2 FYNNEI, per germline. The CDR3 spans 13 residues. CDR3 sequence reads: CASSRQLIYGYTF. For the CDR3, the DNA is TGTGCCAGCAGTCGACAGCTTATCTATGGCTACACCTTC.

The genes are TRBV7-8 and TRBJ2-7, with D maybe TRBD2 (5 bases). Germline V gene sequence: CDR1 SGHVS, CDR2 FQNEAQ. Deletions cut 0 bases from V and 4 bases from J, with 13 bases between. This CDR3 spans 15 amino acids. This chain's CDR3 is CASSLAWRLQYEQYF. The CDR3 DNA sequence: TGTGCCAGCAGCTTAGCGTGGAGGCTTCAATACGAGCAGTACTTC.

The chain employs TRBV7-3 and TRBJ1-1; D not certain. The CDR3 sequence is 14 residues long. Looked up from germline, CDR1 is SGHTA and CDR2 is FQGTGA. The V end lost 0 bases, the J end lost 0 bases, and 5 bases lay between the germline ends. CDR3 sequence reads: CASSLTSVNTEAFF. DNA of the CDR3: TGTGCCAGCAGCTTAACGTCAGTGAACACTGAAGCTTTCTTT.

This clone was picked up a small number of times. This chain joins TRBV6-5 and TRBJ2-7; TRBD1 matches 8 bases. The V and J ends lost 5 bases and 5 bases, in that order; junction bases with no gene match: 8. Germline CDR1 and CDR2: MNHEY and SVGAGI. There are 14 residues in the CDR3. The CDR3 protein is CASSGETGDHEQYF. The CDR3 bases are TGTGCCAGCAGTGGAGAGACAGGGGATCACGAGCAGTACTTC.

V is TRBV6-1 and J is TRBJ1-1; D not resolved. Trimming left V 3 bases short and J 3 bases short, with 11 bases between. The length of the CDR3 is 14 residues. The germline V gene encodes CDR1 MNHNS and CDR2 SASEGT. The CDR3 DNA sequence: TGTGCCAGCAGTGAGCGGGGAAGCGACACTGAAGCTTTCTTT. Protein sequence: CASSERGSDTEAFF.

The chain is built from TRBV6-4 and TRBJ2-1; 10 nucleotides line up with TRBD2. Germline CDR1 reads MRHNA; CDR2 reads SNTAGT. The CDR3 loop spans 14 amino acids. The V and J ends lost 6 bases and 8 bases, in that order; junction bases with no gene match: 7. The CDR3 DNA is TGTGCCAGCAGCCAAGCGGGAGGGCCGTATGAGCAGTTCTTC. Residues: CASSQAGGPYEQFF.

The rearrangement joins TRBV29-1 to TRBJ1-4; 11 nucleotides line up with TRBD1. Germline CDR1 is SQVTM and CDR2 is ANQGSEA. V dropped 7 bases and J dropped 0; count of bases not matched to a gene: 13. The CDR3 is made up of 18 amino acids. Here the CDR3 reads CSAGTGGSTRPTNEKLFF. CDR3 nucleotide sequence: TGCAGCGCCGGGACAGGGGGATCGACCAGGCCAACTAATGAAAAACTGTTTTTT. Variable domain in full (rest from reference TRBV29-1 and TRBJ1-4): SAVISQKPSRDICQRGTSLTIQCQVDSQVTMMFWYRQQPGQSLTLIATANQGSEATYESGFVIDKFPISRPNLTFSTLTVSNMSPEDSSIYLCSAGTGGSTRPTNEKLFFGSGTQLSVL.

This clone was counted ten times or more. The V and J genes are TRBV28 and TRBJ1-1; D not certain. V dropped 2 bases and J dropped 7 bases, with 5 bases sitting between them. Germline CDR1 MDHEN, CDR2 SYDVKM. The CDR3 covers 11 residues. DNA of the CDR3: TGTGCCAGCAGTTTAAGGAGTGAAGCTTTCTTT. This encodes CASSLRSEAFF.

The chain uses TRBV19 and TRBJ1-1; D is unresolved. The CDR3 spans 14 residues. Trimming pared 0 bases from V and 7 bases from J, leaving 12 bases between. Germline CDR1 LNHDA, CDR2 SQIVND (reference sequence). The CDR3 loop reads CASSIDSGFYEAFF. The CDR3 DNA sequence: TGTGCCAGTAGTATAGATTCGGGGTTTTATGAAGCTTTCTTT.

This clone was picked up one time. This chain links TRBV7-2 with TRBJ1-5, with D tentatively TRBD1 (6 bases). The germline V gene has CDR1 SGHTA and CDR2 FQGNSA. This CDR3 is built from 15 residues. Trimming left V 1 base short and J 0 bases short, with 7 bases between. CDR3 sequence: CASSLGQVSNQPQHF. CDR3 nucleotides: TGTGCCAGCAGCTTAGGACAGGTTAGCAATCAGCCCCAGCATTTT.

The CDR3 reads CASSLEQGHWSSYNEQFF. CDR3 sequence (DNA): TGCGCCAGCAGCTTGGAACAGGGCCATTGGAGCTCCTACAATGAGCAGTTCTTC. The V and J genes are TRBV5-1 and TRBJ2-1, with a weak D call TRBD1 (6 bases). CDR3 length: 18 residues. Germline V gives CDR1 SGHRS, CDR2 YFSETQ. V lost 0 bases to trimming and J lost 0 bases, with 16 bases between them.

This clone was observed a single time. CDR3 amino acids: CASSQGWTVYSYEQYF. CDR3 DNA sequence: TGTGCCAGCAGCCAAGGGTGGACAGTCTACTCCTACGAGCAGTACTTC. The gene calls are TRBV27 and TRBJ2-7; the D gene is possibly TRBD1 (6 bases). Trimming took 6 bases from V and 0 from J, leaving 18 bases between them. Germline-derived CDR1 and CDR2 are MNHEY and SMNVEV (reference sequence). The CDR3 loop spans 16 amino acids.

The chain joins TRBV4-2 to TRBJ2-7, with D maybe TRBD1 (6 bases). Germline-derived CDR1 and CDR2 are LGHNA and YNFKEQ. With 5 bases removed from V and 4 bases from J, the gap between germline ends came to 18 bases. The CDR3 is made up of 15 amino acids. CDR3 in amino acids: CASSDQGLGFYEQYF. DNA of the CDR3: TGTGCCAGCAGCGACCAGGGGCTGGGTTTTTACGAGCAGTACTTC.

The gene calls are TRBV5-1 and TRBJ2-5; 15 bases are shared with TRBD2. Germline V gives CDR1 SGHRS, CDR2 YFSETQ. The CDR3 consists of 17 residues. V dropped 1 base and J dropped 2; count of bases not matched to a gene: 3. The CDR3 spells CASSLWGLAGGQETQYF. Here the CDR3 DNA reads TGCGCCAGCAGCTTGTGGGGACTAGCGGGGGGTCAAGAGACCCAGTACTTC.

The chain has TRBV9 and TRBJ2-7; 9 positions match TRBD1. Germline values: CDR1 SGDLS, CDR2 YYNGEE. The length of the CDR3 is 15 residues. Trimming at V came to 2 bases and at J to 3 bases, leaving 6 bases not matched to a gene. The CDR3 region is CASSVTGTGFYEQYF. The CDR3 DNA sequence: TGTGCCAGCAGCGTCACCGGGACAGGGTTCTACGAGCAGTACTTC.

The rearrangement joins TRBV6-6 to TRBJ2-7; 9 positions agree with TRBD1. V lost 5 bases, J lost 7 bases, and 9 bases stayed unmatched. Germline V gene sequence: CDR1 MNHNY, CDR2 SVGAGI (reference sequence). The CDR3 runs to 14 residues. CDR3 loop: CASSQPGQGQEQYF. CDR3 sequence (DNA): TGTGCCAGCAGTCAACCGGGACAGGGACAAGAGCAGTACTTC.

The V gene is TRBV19, the J gene TRBJ2-7; 10 nucleotides agree with TRBD1. Per the germline V gene, CDR1 is LNHDA and CDR2 is SQIVND (reference sequence). V was pared by 10 bases and J by 6 bases, with 9 bases of the junction left unmatched. The CDR3 length is 13 residues. The CDR3 sequence is CATNTGQGSEQYF. DNA for the CDR3: TGTGCCACCAATACGGGACAGGGGAGCGAGCAGTACTTC.

This chain connects TRBV5-1 to TRBJ2-7; 9 nucleotides line up with TRBD1. Per germline, CDR1 SGHRS and CDR2 YFSETQ. Germline trimming cut 2 bases from V and 2 bases from J; bases unmatched to any gene: 11. CDR3 length equals 17 residues. The CDR3 spells CASSLELRTGVPYEQYF. CDR3 DNA sequence: TGCGCCAGCAGCTTAGAGCTTCGGACAGGGGTACCCTACGAGCAGTACTTC.

The CDR3 DNA sequence: TGTGCCAGCAGCTTAGAGGGAGCGAACACCGGGGAGCTGTTTTTT. Encoded protein: CASSLEGANTGELFF. The J gene is TRBJ2-2, the V gene TRBV7-6; a possible D gene is TRBD2 (5 bases). V lost 1 base and J lost 0, with 6 bases in between. The CDR3 runs 15 residues. Germline V gene lookup returns CDR1 SGHVS and CDR2 FNYEAQ.

V usage is TRBV7-6 and J usage is TRBJ1-1; TRBD1 is a possible D gene (6 bases). Germline CDR1 SGHVS, CDR2 FNYEAQ. V lost 5 bases to trimming and J lost 5 bases, with 12 bases between them. CDR3 size: 13 residues. In nucleotides, the CDR3 is TGTGCCAGCAGCGTCCTTACAGGGACTGAAGCTTTCTTT. Its protein is CASSVLTGTEAFF.

The chain combines TRBV6-5 with TRBJ2-7; D is unclear. Germline lookup yields CDR1 MNHEY and CDR2 SVGAGI. V was cut by 2 bases and J by 2 bases, with 16 bases left in between. This CDR3 contains 16 residues. The CDR3 DNA is TGTGCCAGCAGTTACCCCATGGGCTACGGTACCTACGAGCAGTACTTC. Translating gives CASSYPMGYGTYEQYF.

The chain employs TRBV2 and TRBJ2-7; D unresolved. V was clipped by 3 bases and J by 6 bases, with 9 bases between them. CDR3 length: 12 amino acids. Germline V gene lookup returns CDR1 SNHLY and CDR2 FYNNEI. The CDR3 bases are TGTGCCAGCAGTGAGGCCCGGGTCGAGCAGTACTTC. This translates into CASSEARVEQYF.

The CDR3 loop reads CASSQGTSGNTDTQYF. The CDR3 DNA reads as TGTGCCAGCAGCCAAGGGACTAGCGGGAACACAGATACGCAGTATTTT. The chain has TRBV4-2 and TRBJ2-3, with 12 bases fitting TRBD2. The germline V gene has CDR1 LGHNA and CDR2 YNFKEQ. Germline trimming cut 1 base from V and 2 bases from J; bases unmatched to any gene: 1. This CDR3 region has 16 residues.

The V gene is TRBV21-1, the J gene TRBJ1-5; the tabulated D call, TRBD1, remains unverified against the DNA. TRBV21-1 is annotated as a pseudogene. The CDR3 has 17 residues. CDR3 residues: CASSKGDRRFSNQPQHF. CDR3 in DNA: TGTGCCAGCAGCAAAGGGGACAGGAGGTTTAGCAATCAGCCCCAGCATTTT.

The rearrangement uses TRBV6-5 and TRBJ2-1, with 7 bases that match TRBD2. The CDR3 covers 12 residues. The ends lost 2 bases at V and 10 bases at J; junction bases unmatched: 2. Looked up from germline, CDR1 is MNHEY and CDR2 is SVGAGI. This CDR3 reads CASSYLGGEQFF. CDR3 DNA sequence: TGTGCCAGCAGTTACCTCGGGGGGGAGCAGTTCTTC.